Each of the 6 T cell receptor beta chains below was sequenced from the same sample in a study of blood T cell repertoires in COVID-19. Here immunoSEQ multiplex PCR was the method, and the copy in TCRdb shows in-frame clones only, minus some. This sample has roughly 150,000 clones, with over 80% found just once. The sample consisted of PBMCs or T cells enriched from blood (not recorded which). The receptors were gathered from a man between 65 and 79 years old who had been exposed to COVID-19.

The chain recombines TRBV2 with TRBJ1-1; no firm D call. There are 14 residues in the CDR3. Trimming removed 8 bases from V and 1 base from J, with 14 bases in between. Germline CDR1 SNHLY, CDR2 FYNNEI. The CDR3 here is CASSYSLQNTEAFF. Here the CDR3 DNA reads TGTGCCAGCTCCTACAGCTTACAGAACACTGAAGCTTTCTTT.

Turning to this clone: At the DNA level, this CDR3 is encoded by other sequences in the same sample as well. The chain is built from TRBV5-1 and TRBJ2-7; D perhaps matches TRBD1 (6 bases). The CDR3 is 13 amino acids. Trimming removed 4 bases from V and 2 bases from J, with 10 bases in between. Germline assignment: CDR1 SGHRS and CDR2 YFSETQ. In DNA, the CDR3 is TGCGCCAGCAGCGCTTCAGGGGCCTACGAGCAGTACTTC. It translates to CASSASGAYEQYF.

This chain joins TRBV29-1 and TRBJ2-1, with 7 positions matching TRBD2. The CDR3 consists of 15 residues. V shed 7 bases, J shed 4 bases, and the junction held 13 bases outside the gene matches. Germline CDR1 SQVTM, CDR2 ANQGSEA. The CDR3 coding sequence is TGCAGCGCCTCGGCTCGAGCGGGGCCTTACAATGAGCAGTTCTTC. It yields the protein CSASARAGPYNEQFF.

CDR3 residues: CASSSGRATDTQYF. The CDR3 DNA reads TGTGCCAGCAGTAGCGGGAGGGCCACAGATACGCAGTATTTT. J is TRBJ2-3 and V is TRBV6-2 or TRBV6-3, with TRBD2 matching over 10 bases. The CDR3 has 14 residues. Trimming at V came to 5 bases and at J to 2 bases, leaving 1 base not matched to a gene. Germline V CDR1 and CDR2: MNHEY, SVGEGT.

The J gene is TRBJ2-2, the V gene TRBV19; D perhaps matches TRBD2 (6 bases). CDR1 and CDR2 (germline): LNHDA, SQIVND (reference sequence). Trimming took 8 bases from V and 4 from J, leaving 11 bases between them. The CDR3 consists of 13 residues. DNA of the CDR3: TGTGCCAGTGGAGGGATCGCCACCGGGGAGCTGTTTTTT. Its translation: CASGGIATGELFF. Filled out from reference TRBV19 and TRBJ2-2, the complete variable domain reads DGGITQSPKYLFRKEGQNVTLSCEQNLNHDAMYWYRQDPGQGLRLIYYSQIVNDFQKGDIAEGYSVSREKKESFPLTVTSAQKNPTAFYLCASGGIATGELFFGEGSRLTVL.

The chain recombines TRBV5-1 with TRBJ1-2, with 10 positions matching TRBD1. The CDR3 runs to 13 residues. V shed 5 bases and J 5 bases; nucleotides not matched to a gene: 3. Germline-derived CDR1 and CDR2 are SGHRS and YFSETQ. CDR3 amino acids: CASSSGQGYGYTF. CDR3 sequence (DNA): TGCGCCAGCAGTTCGGGACAGGGGTATGGCTACACCTTC.